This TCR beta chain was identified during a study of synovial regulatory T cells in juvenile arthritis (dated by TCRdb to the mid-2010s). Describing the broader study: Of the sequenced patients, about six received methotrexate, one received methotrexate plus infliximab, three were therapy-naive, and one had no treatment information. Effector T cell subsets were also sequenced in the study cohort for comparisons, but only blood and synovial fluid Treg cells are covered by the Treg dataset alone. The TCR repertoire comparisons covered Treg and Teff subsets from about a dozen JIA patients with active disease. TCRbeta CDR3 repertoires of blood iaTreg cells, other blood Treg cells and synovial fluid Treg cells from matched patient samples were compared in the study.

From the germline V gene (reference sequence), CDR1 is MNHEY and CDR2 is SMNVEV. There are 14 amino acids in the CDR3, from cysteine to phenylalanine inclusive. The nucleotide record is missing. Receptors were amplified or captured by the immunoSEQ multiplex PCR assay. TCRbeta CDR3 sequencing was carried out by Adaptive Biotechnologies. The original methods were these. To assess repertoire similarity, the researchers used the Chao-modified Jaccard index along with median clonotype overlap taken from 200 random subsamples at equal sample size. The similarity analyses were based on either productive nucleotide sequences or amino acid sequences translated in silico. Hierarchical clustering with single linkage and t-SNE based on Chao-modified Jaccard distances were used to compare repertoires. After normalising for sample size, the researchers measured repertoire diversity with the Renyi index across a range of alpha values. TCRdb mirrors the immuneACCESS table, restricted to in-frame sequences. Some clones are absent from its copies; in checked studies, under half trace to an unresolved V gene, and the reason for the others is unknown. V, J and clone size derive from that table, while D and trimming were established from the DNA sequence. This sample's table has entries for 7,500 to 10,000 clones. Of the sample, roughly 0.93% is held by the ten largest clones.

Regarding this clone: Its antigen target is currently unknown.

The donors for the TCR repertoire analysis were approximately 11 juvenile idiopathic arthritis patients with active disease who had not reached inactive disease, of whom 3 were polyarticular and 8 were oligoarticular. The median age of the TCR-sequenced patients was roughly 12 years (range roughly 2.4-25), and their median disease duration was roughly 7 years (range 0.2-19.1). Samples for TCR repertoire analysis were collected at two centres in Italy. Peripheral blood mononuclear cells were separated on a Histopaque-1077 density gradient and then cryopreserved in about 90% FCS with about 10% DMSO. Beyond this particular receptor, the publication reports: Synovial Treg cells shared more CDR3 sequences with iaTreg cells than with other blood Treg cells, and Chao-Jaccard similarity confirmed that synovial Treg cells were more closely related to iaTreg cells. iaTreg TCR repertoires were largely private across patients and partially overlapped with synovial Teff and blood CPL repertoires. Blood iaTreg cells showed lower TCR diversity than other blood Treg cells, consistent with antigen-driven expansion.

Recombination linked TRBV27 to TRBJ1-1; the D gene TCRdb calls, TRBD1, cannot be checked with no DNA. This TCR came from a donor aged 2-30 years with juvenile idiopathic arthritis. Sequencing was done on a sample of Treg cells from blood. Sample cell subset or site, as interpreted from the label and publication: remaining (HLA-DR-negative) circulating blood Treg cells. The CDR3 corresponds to CASRRQGRNTEAFF.